This paragraph reports one T cell receptor beta chain. What it binds is unknown. A 5'RACE template-switching step, the method used to make TCR cDNA, added a universal primer site and UMIs. TCRdb re-called the 5' RACE reads through MiXCR, storing one row per CDR3 protein. The sample includes roughly 500,000 distinct CDR3 sequences, under 25% of them seen just once. These data are taken from a study of T cells after yellow fever vaccination. Study background: Preparation of fractions with low cell numbers was performed using SMART-Seq v4 Ultra Low Input.

Study findings and constraints: Primary-vaccination clones mostly resurfaced post-booster (about 95% CD4, roughly 90% CD8). Peaking on day 5 versus 15, the secondary response was faster but weaker.

The CDR3 sequence is 14 residues long. In germline, CDR1 is SQVTM, CDR2 ANQGSEA. V shed 5 bases, J shed 2 bases, and the junction held 5 bases outside the gene matches. This TCR came from a man between 25 and 39 years old who received the YFV17D yellow fever vaccine. This chain uses TRBV29-1 with TRBJ2-3, with 9 bases fitting TRBD2. The specimen was PBMCs, collected 15 days after the yellow fever booster vaccination. The CDR3 DNA is TGCAGCGTTCAGCTAGCGGGATACACAGATACGCAGTATTTT. Amino acid sequence: CSVQLAGYTDTQYF.